Each of the 14 T cell receptor beta chains below was sequenced from the same sample in a study of blood T cell repertoires in COVID-19 (dated by TCRdb to about 2020). The protocol used for the library was the immunoSEQ multiplex PCR assay. This immuneACCESS table, as held by TCRdb, lists in-frame sequences with V and J called but not all clones. Of the missing ones, under half trace to an unresolved V gene in checked studies; the others have no known cause. Recorded for this sample are roughly 290,000 clones; approximately 86% of them occurred a single time. Clones ranked in the top ten supply approximately 4.1% of the sample. The specimen was peripheral blood. Receptors originate from a woman between 50 and 59 years old with active or convalescent COVID-19.

V is TRBV12-3 or TRBV12-4 and J is TRBJ2-6; D not certain. The ends were cut back, 2 bases at V and 4 bases at J, with 3 bases in the middle. This CDR3 has 13 residues. The CDR3 DNA follows: TGTGCCAGCAGTTTACAGGGGGCCAACGTCCTGACTTTC. This translates into CASSLQGANVLTF.

This clone was seen more than once but under ten times. CDR3 nucleotide sequence: TGTGCCAGTAGTTTCGGGACAGGGGATGGCTACACCTTC. This gives the protein CASSFGTGDGYTF. The chain combines TRBV19 with TRBJ1-2, with TRBD1 identical over 10 bases. Unmatched junction bases numbered 3, after V lost 5 bases and J lost 6 bases. CDR3 length: 13 amino acids. Looked up from germline, CDR1 is LNHDA and CDR2 is SQIVND (reference sequence).

This clone was seen just once. This rearrangement joins TRBV5-1 to TRBJ1-1; D possibly corresponds to TRBD1 (5 bases). The CDR3 loop spans 16 amino acids. Per germline, CDR1 SGHRS and CDR2 YFSETQ. The V end lost 0 bases, the J end lost 0 bases, and 12 bases lay between the germline ends. CDR3 nucleotide sequence: TGCGCCAGCAGCTTGGCCGGGGGAGGGATGAACACTGAAGCTTTCTTT. Translation: CASSLAGGGMNTEAFF.

The chain employs TRBV5-4 and TRBJ2-7; 8 nucleotides line up with TRBD1. The CDR3 loop spans 15 amino acids. Germline-derived CDR1 and CDR2 are SGHNT and YYREEE (reference sequence). V gave up 2 bases and J gave up 2 bases; unmatched junction bases: 6. For the CDR3, the DNA is TGTGCCAGCAGCTTCGGACAGGGATTACCCTACGAGCAGTACTTC. It is translated as CASSFGQGLPYEQYF.

There are a few counts of this clone. The chain employs TRBV7-9 and TRBJ2-5, with 7 positions matching TRBD1. Germline CDR1 reads SEHNR; CDR2 reads FQNEAQ (reference sequence). CDR3 length: 13 amino acids. V lost 10 bases to trimming and J lost 2 bases; unmatched junction nucleotides: 7. The CDR3 reads CATRDSEQETQYF. The CDR3 DNA is TGTGCCACACGGGACAGCGAACAAGAGACCCAGTACTTC.

The chain has TRBV4-1 and TRBJ1-1; D may be TRBD1 (6 bases). Germline V CDR1 and CDR2: MGHRA, YSYEKL. This CDR3 has 14 amino acids. Trimming left V 7 bases short and J 4 bases short, with 16 bases between. The CDR3 coding sequence is TGCGCCAGCAAAAAGGGGGACCTGACCACTGAAGCTTTCTTT. It specifies CASKKGDLTTEAFF.

This clone was found once. The rearrangement links TRBV2 to TRBJ1-3; D is unresolved. The CDR3 has 15 residues. V was pared by 6 bases and J by 1 base, with 13 bases between. CDR1 and CDR2 from the germline V gene are SNHLY and FYNNEI. The CDR3 region has the DNA TGTGCCAGCAGCCCACAGACTATTTCTGGAAACACCATATATTTT. Its protein is CASSPQTISGNTIYF.

This sequence joins TRBV7-2 and TRBJ1-3; D uncertain. The CDR3 is 15 residues long. V lost 1 base and J 0 bases, leaving 7 bases between the germline ends. Germline lookup yields CDR1 SGHTA and CDR2 FQGNSA. The CDR3 loop reads CASSLGASSGNTIYF. CDR3 DNA: TGTGCCAGCAGCTTAGGCGCGAGCTCTGGAAACACCATATATTTT.

This chain links TRBV24-1 with TRBJ2-1, with D possibly matching TRBD1 (5 bases). Trimming removed 6 bases from V and 3 bases from J, with 8 bases in between. CDR1 is KGHDR, CDR2 SFDVKD, per germline. The CDR3 runs 13 residues. This chain's CDR3 is CATSNQGYNEQFF. The CDR3 region has the DNA TGTGCCACCAGTAATCAGGGCTACAATGAGCAGTTCTTC.

J is TRBJ1-2 and V is TRBV4-2; tentative D call: TRBD1 (6 bases). This CDR3 is built from 16 residues. V gave up 3 bases and J gave up 4 bases, with 18 bases separating them. In germline, CDR1 is LGHNA, CDR2 YNFKEQ. In DNA form, the CDR3 reads TGTGCCAGCAGCCACCGCTTCCGACAGGCCTTCTATGGCTACACCTTC. Its translation is CASSHRFRQAFYGYTF.

J is TRBJ1-1 and V is TRBV7-2, with D maybe TRBD1 (6 bases). V gave up 0 bases and J gave up 1 base, with 6 bases separating them. CDR3 length: 14 residues. Looked up from germline, CDR1 is SGHTA and CDR2 is FQGNSA. The CDR3 protein is CASSLATGNTEAFF. CDR3 DNA sequence: TGTGCCAGCAGCTTAGCGACAGGGAACACTGAAGCTTTCTTT. Based on the CDR3 plus reference TRBV7-2 and TRBJ1-1, the full variable domain is GAGVSQSPSNKVTEKGKDVELRCDPISGHTALYWYRQSLGQGLEFLIYFQGNSAPDKSGLPSDRFSAERTGGSVSTLTIQRTQQEDSAVYLCASSLATGNTEAFFGQGTRLTVV.

The genes are TRBV11-2 and TRBJ2-3; 9 bases agree with TRBD2. The V gene's germline CDR1 is SGHAT and CDR2 FQNNGV. With V trimmed by 5 bases and J by 7 bases, 16 bases remained unmatched. The CDR3 extends over 17 amino acids. The CDR3 is CASSHFSRGGRVNTQYF. CDR3 bases: TGTGCCAGCAGCCATTTTTCGAGGGGCGGGAGGGTAAATACGCAGTATTTT.

The table lists this clone with a few counts. The chain links TRBV7-8 to TRBJ1-5, with 9 bases that match TRBD1. The CDR3 spans 15 residues. The germline V gene has CDR1 SGHVS and CDR2 FQNEAQ. J lost 4 bases, V lost 3 bases, and 4 bases had no gene match. CDR3 region: CASSFHRGPNQPQHF. DNA for the CDR3: TGTGCCAGCAGCTTTCACAGGGGGCCAAATCAGCCCCAGCATTTT.

The chain combines TRBV11-2 with TRBJ2-3; the D is unclear. The length of the CDR3 is 16 residues. V shed 5 bases and J shed 5 bases, with 20 bases lying between them. Germline assignment: CDR1 SGHAT and CDR2 FQNNGV. The DNA of the CDR3 is TGTGCCAGCAGCCCCAAAGCAGGCACCTTTCAAGATACGCAGTATTTT. Protein product: CASSPKAGTFQDTQYF.